This T cell receptor beta chain stems from a study of blood T cell repertoires in COVID-19. In the study overall: Samples of COVID-19 (acute and convalescent) were obtained from the United States, Italy and Spain. Sources were T cells, B-cell-depleted T cells, or PBMCs; the material itself was cDNA or gDNA.

CDR1 is WNHNN, CDR2 SYGVQD, per germline (reference sequence). There are 13 residues in the CDR3. V trimming: 8 bases; J trimming: 1 base; junction bases outside the gene matches: 1. Only a few counts were recorded for this clone. Study processing details: How many nucleated cells were present was estimated from reference gene primer amplification. Some clones are missing from TCRdb's copy, which holds only in-frame ones; the method was immunoSEQ multiplex PCR. That table is the source of V, J and clone size, and D and trimming were worked out from the DNA. The sample has about 39,000 clones, about 89% seen once.

The sample comprised peripheral blood. The sequence was obtained from a middle-aged man with active COVID-19. The V gene is TRBV10-1, the J gene TRBJ2-2; TRBD2 agrees at 7 bases. In DNA, the CDR3 is TGCGCCAGCGGGAGGGAGAACACCGGGGAGCTGTTTTTT. Residues: CASGRENTGELFF.